Shown below are 16 T cell receptor beta chains from a single sample sequenced in a study of CD4 T cells in relation to SARS-CoV-2 and coronaviruses. Unexposed donor CD4+ T cells date from 2011-2018, before the COVID-19 pandemic. Assay used: immunoSEQ multiplex PCR; TCRdb lists only in-frame clones, some missing. This table holds 60,000 to 65,000 clones, approximately 94% found once. Sample: naive CD4+ T cells from PBMCs. Documented subset: naive CD4+ T cells isolated by negative enrichment. The source of these receptors is a human donor in good health.

J is TRBJ1-2 and V is TRBV19; D not resolved. The ends were cut back, 5 bases at V and 0 bases at J, with 7 bases in the middle. CDR3 length equals 13 residues. The germline V gene encodes CDR1 LNHDA and CDR2 SQIVND (reference sequence). The CDR3 DNA sequence: TGTGCCAGTAGTCTGACTACTAACTATGGCTACACCTTC. Its protein is CASSLTTNYGYTF.

Only a few counts were recorded for this clone. The V call is TRBV28, the J call TRBJ1-6, with D possibly being TRBD1 (6 bases). V was clipped by 5 bases and J by 9 bases, with 14 bases between them. The CDR3 covers 14 residues. The V gene's germline CDR1 is MDHEN and CDR2 SYDVKM. CDR3 amino acids: CASSPDSGVSPLHF. The DNA of the CDR3 is TGTGCCAGCAGTCCGGACAGCGGCGTTTCACCCCTCCACTTT.

This clone was recorded only once. This chain joins TRBV9 and TRBJ1-2, with D perhaps matching TRBD1 (6 bases). CDR1 SGDLS and CDR2 YYNGEE come from the germline V gene. CDR3 length: 13 residues. Trimming left V 0 bases short and J 6 bases short, with 9 bases between. The CDR3 DNA sequence: TGTGCCAGCAGCGTAGATACAGGGCATGGCTACACCTTC. It codes for CASSVDTGHGYTF.

The rearrangement uses TRBV28 and TRBJ2-7, with D perhaps being TRBD1 or TRBD2 (5 bases each). With 5 bases removed from V and 7 bases from J, the gap between germline ends came to 18 bases. In germline, CDR1 is MDHEN, CDR2 SYDVKM. This CDR3 has 14 amino acids. For the CDR3, the DNA is TGTGCCAGCAGTAAAAGGGACGGGCGGAAGGAGCAGTACTTC. Translating gives CASSKRDGRKEQYF.

Concerning this clone: The junction departs from the called germline gene at one end, perhaps through a read error. The chain has TRBV3-1 (or the pseudogene TRBV3-2) and TRBJ2-1, with D perhaps matching TRBD2 (6 bases). This CDR3 has 16 residues. Germline V gene lookup returns CDR1 LGHDT and CDR2 YNNKEL (reference sequence). The CDR3 spells CASSQAFAGSYNGQFF. The CDR3 nucleotides are TGTGCCAGCAGCCAAGCTTTCGCGGGATCCTACAATGGGCAGTTCTTC.

CDR3 residues: CASTRGGAANEKLFF. As DNA, the CDR3 is TGTGCCAGCACCAGGGGGGGGGCAGCTAATGAAAAACTGTTTTTT. This chain uses TRBV9 with TRBJ1-4, with 7 bases that match TRBD1. This CDR3 contains 15 residues. With 6 bases clipped from V and 3 bases from J, the junction kept 8 bases outside the gene matches. Germline V gene sequence: CDR1 SGDLS, CDR2 YYNGEE. Supplemented by reference TRBV9 and TRBJ1-4, the full variable domain reads DSGVTQTPKHLITATGQRVTLRCSPRSGDLSVYWYQQSLDQGLQFLIQYYNGEERAKGNILERFSAQQFPDLHSELNLSSLELGDSALYFCASTRGGAANEKLFFGSGTQLSVL.

The chain joins TRBV4-1 to TRBJ2-1, with TRBD2 matching over 13 bases. V shed 4 bases and J 5 bases; nucleotides not matched to a gene: 23. This CDR3 is built from 22 residues. The germline V gene has CDR1 MGHRA and CDR2 YSYEKL. The CDR3 is CASSPSRDSRLLAGGPNNEQFF. CDR3 nucleotides: TGCGCCAGCAGCCCGTCCCGGGACAGCAGATTACTAGCGGGAGGGCCCAACAATGAGCAGTTCTTC.

The V and J genes are TRBV24-1 and TRBJ2-1; 11 nucleotides line up with TRBD2. V shed 4 bases, J shed 10 bases, and the junction held 14 bases outside the gene matches. Per germline, CDR1 KGHDR and CDR2 SFDVKD. The CDR3 has 17 amino acids. Here the CDR3 reads CATSDPPLAGGAGEQFF. The CDR3 bases are TGTGCCACCAGTGACCCCCCGTTAGCGGGAGGGGCGGGGGAGCAGTTCTTC.

The rearrangement joins TRBV7-6 to TRBJ2-1, with a possible D match to TRBD2 (6 bases). Germline V CDR1 and CDR2: SGHVS, FNYEAQ. CDR3 length equals 16 residues. Trimming left V 5 bases short and J 0 bases short, with 14 bases between. This CDR3 is CASSTGGIPSYNEQFF. DNA for the CDR3: TGTGCCAGCAGCACCGGCGGGATCCCCTCCTACAATGAGCAGTTCTTC. Full variable domain (remainder filled in from reference TRBV7-6 and TRBJ2-1): GAGVSQSPRYKVTKRGQDVALRCDPISGHVSLYWYRQALGQGPEFLTYFNYEAQQDKSGLPNDRFSAERPEGSISTLTIQRTEQRDSAMYRCASSTGGIPSYNEQFFGPGTRLTVL.

The chain joins TRBV28 to TRBJ1-2; D is unclear. The ends were cut back, 6 bases at V and 3 bases at J, with 17 bases in the middle. Germline V gives CDR1 MDHEN, CDR2 SYDVKM. The CDR3 totals 15 residues. Here the CDR3 DNA reads TGTGCCAGCAGGACTCTCAATCCCCGGGACTATGGCTACACCTTC. This codes for CASRTLNPRDYGYTF.

V is TRBV6-6 and J is TRBJ1-2; D gene uncertain. The CDR3 covers 13 residues. V was pared by 8 bases and J by 1 base, with 11 bases between. The germline CDR1 and CDR2 sequences are MNHNY and SVGAGI (reference sequence). The CDR3 is CASGSDFNYGYTF. The CDR3 coding sequence is TGTGCCAGCGGATCGGACTTTAACTATGGCTACACCTTC.

J is TRBJ2-5 and V is TRBV10-3; TRBD2 is a possible D gene (6 bases). Deletions cut 0 bases from V and 5 bases from J, with 13 bases between. The CDR3 is 15 amino acids. CDR1 is ENHRY, CDR2 SYGVKD, per germline. The CDR3 sequence is CAISESLPGGETQYF. In nucleotides, the CDR3 is TGTGCCATCAGTGAGTCGTTACCTGGGGGGGAGACCCAGTACTTC.

This chain uses TRBV5-1 with TRBJ2-7; tentative D call: TRBD2 (5 bases). The CDR3 is 14 amino acids. V gave up 0 bases and J gave up 2 bases, with 9 bases separating them. The germline V gene has CDR1 SGHRS and CDR2 YFSETQ. CDR3 bases: TGCGCCAGCAGCTTGGATAGCGCCCCCTACGAGCAGTACTTC. It is translated as CASSLDSAPYEQYF.

The chain recombines TRBV11-2 with TRBJ2-3, with D perhaps TRBD2 (6 bases). Germline loops: CDR1 SGHAT, CDR2 FQNNGV. This CDR3 is 17 amino acids long. Trimming pared 3 bases from V and 4 bases from J, leaving 20 bases between. The DNA of the CDR3 is TGTGCCAGCAGCTTTTCTCAAGGCGGGATTCTCCCAGATACGCAGTATTTT. Protein sequence: CASSFSQGGILPDTQYF.

This clone was seen just once. The rearrangement uses TRBV18 and TRBJ2-6, with a weak D call TRBD1 (5 bases). This CDR3 is built from 18 residues. Germline-derived CDR1 and CDR2 are KGHSH and LQKENI. V gave up 5 bases and J gave up 0 bases, with 17 bases separating them. The CDR3 spells CASSSLTEVFSGANVLTF. CDR3 nucleotide sequence: TGTGCCAGCTCATCCTTGACAGAAGTTTTCTCTGGGGCCAACGTCCTGACTTTC.

The rearrangement uses TRBV6-2 or TRBV6-3 and TRBJ2-2; 13 bases line up with TRBD2. Germline values: CDR1 MNHEY, CDR2 SVGEGT. This CDR3 spans 16 amino acids. The ends lost 5 bases at V and 4 bases at J; junction bases unmatched: 4. The CDR3 coding sequence is TGTGCCAGCAGTAACGGACTAGCGGGAGCCACCGGGGAGCTGTTTTTT. This sequence encodes CASSNGLAGATGELFF.